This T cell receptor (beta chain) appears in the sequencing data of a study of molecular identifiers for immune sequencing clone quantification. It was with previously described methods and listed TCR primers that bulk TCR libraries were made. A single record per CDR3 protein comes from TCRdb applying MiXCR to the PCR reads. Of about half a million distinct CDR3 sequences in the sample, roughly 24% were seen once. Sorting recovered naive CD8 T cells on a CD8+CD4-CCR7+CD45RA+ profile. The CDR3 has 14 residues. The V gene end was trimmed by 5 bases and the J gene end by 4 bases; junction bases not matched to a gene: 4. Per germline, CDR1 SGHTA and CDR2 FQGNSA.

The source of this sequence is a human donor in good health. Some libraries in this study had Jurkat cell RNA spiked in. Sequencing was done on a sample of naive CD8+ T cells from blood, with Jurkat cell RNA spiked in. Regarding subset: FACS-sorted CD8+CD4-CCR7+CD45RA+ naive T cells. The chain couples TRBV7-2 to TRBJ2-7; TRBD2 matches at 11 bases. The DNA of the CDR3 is TGTGCCAGCAGCCATACTAGCGGGGGATACGAGCAGTACTTC. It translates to CASSHTSGGYEQYF. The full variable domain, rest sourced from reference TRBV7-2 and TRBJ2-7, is GAGVSQSPSNKVTEKGKDVELRCDPISGHTALYWYRQSLGQGLEFLIYFQGNSAPDKSGLPSDRFSAERTGGSVSTLTIQRTQQEDSAVYLCASSHTSGGYEQYFGPGTRLTVT.